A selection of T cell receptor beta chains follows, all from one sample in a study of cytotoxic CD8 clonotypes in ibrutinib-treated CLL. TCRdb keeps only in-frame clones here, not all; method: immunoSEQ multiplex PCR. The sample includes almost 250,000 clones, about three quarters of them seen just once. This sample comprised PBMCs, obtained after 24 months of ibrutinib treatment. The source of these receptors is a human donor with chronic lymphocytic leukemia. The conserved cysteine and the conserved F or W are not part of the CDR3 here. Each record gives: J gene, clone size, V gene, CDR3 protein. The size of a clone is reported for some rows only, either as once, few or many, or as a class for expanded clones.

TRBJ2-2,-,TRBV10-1,ASSPRTGGNTGELF
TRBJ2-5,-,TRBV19,ASSLKGTLSVGTQY
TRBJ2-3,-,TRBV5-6,ASSPSSTNGDTQY
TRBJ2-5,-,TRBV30,AWSVGASGPQETQY
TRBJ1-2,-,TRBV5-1,ASSLEGTGPNYGYT
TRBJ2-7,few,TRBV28,ASSSVAGAQDEQY
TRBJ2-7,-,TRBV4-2,ASSPRDGSSYEQY
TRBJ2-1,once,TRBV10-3,AISVVRGNEQF
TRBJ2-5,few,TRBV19,ASSMRQTVETQY
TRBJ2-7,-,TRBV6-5,ASSYGIGEQGYEQY
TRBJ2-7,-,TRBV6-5,ASSLSGRVGDEQY
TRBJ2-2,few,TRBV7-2,ASSPGTLSRELF
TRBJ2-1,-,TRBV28,ASSRLAGDNEQF
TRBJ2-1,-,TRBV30,AWTNELGRAGTNQQF
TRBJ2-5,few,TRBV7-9,ASSPTPTGTN
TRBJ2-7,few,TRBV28,ASSSGQGHEQY
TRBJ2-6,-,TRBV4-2,ASSQEGSGANVLT
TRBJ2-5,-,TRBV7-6,ASAQGGGGETQY
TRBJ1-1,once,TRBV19,ASKPTGQTEAF